These 8 T cell receptor beta chains came from one sample sequenced in a study of blood T cell repertoires in COVID-19. Sequencing was performed with immunoSEQ multiplex PCR; in TCRdb, only in-frame clones are kept and a portion is missing. Among about 58,000 clones listed, 60% to 85% were seen once. The specimen was peripheral blood. All receptors derive from a human donor in a cohort sampled during active COVID-19.

The V and J genes are TRBV6-6 and TRBJ2-7, with 8 bases that match TRBD2. Germline assignment: CDR1 MNHNY and CDR2 SVGAGI (reference sequence). V was clipped by 6 bases and J by 6 bases; unmatched bases: 16. CDR3 length equals 16 residues. As DNA, the CDR3 is TGTGCCAGCAGCTTCGGACTAGCCATGGCCGGGGGCGAGCAGTACTTC. Its translation: CASSFGLAMAGGEQYF.

The CDR3 DNA reads as TGTGCCAGTAGACCGGGACAGCGGAACACTGAAGCTTTCTTT. Protein product: CASRPGQRNTEAFF. The J gene is TRBJ1-1, the V gene TRBV21-1; the table gives TRBD1 as D, unverified against the DNA. TRBV21-1 is reported as a pseudogene. This CDR3 region has 14 residues.

The chain joins TRBV7-2 to TRBJ2-7; unclear D gene. With 1 base removed from V and 6 bases from J, the gap between germline ends came to 7 bases. The CDR3 is made up of 12 amino acids. The germline V gene encodes CDR1 SGHTA and CDR2 FQGNSA. CDR3 nucleotide sequence: TGTGCCAGCAGCTTAGTGTCTCCCGAGCAGTACTTC. It codes for CASSLVSPEQYF.

This clone was counted a few times. The CDR3 region has the DNA TGTGCCAGCAGCCAGCTATCGACTACTGAAGCTTTCTTT. Translated, it gives CASSQLSTTEAFF. V gene TRBV14 combines with J gene TRBJ1-1; no firm D call. Germline loops: CDR1 SGHDN, CDR2 FVKESK. The CDR3 has 13 amino acids. V lost 3 bases and J 5 bases, leaving 10 bases between the germline ends.

J is TRBJ2-7 and V is TRBV7-8; D perhaps matches TRBD1 (6 bases). V was clipped by 1 base and J by 5 bases, with 15 bases between them. This CDR3 comprises 15 residues. Germline V lookup: CDR1 SGHVS, CDR2 FQNEAQ. CDR3 nucleotides: TGTGCCAGCAGCTTAGGTTCCCAGGGGTTACACGAGCAGTACTTC. Translation: CASSLGSQGLHEQYF.

This chain joins TRBV5-8 and TRBJ1-3; D is undetermined. The CDR3 loop spans 14 amino acids. Looked up from germline, CDR1 is SGHTS and CDR2 is YDEGEE. V was cut by 4 bases and J by 0 bases, with 8 bases left in between. This chain's CDR3 is CASSPQYSGNTIYF. DNA of the CDR3: TGTGCCAGCAGCCCACAGTACTCTGGAAACACCATATATTTT.

The V gene is TRBV11-2, the J gene TRBJ1-2; 8 nucleotides line up with TRBD1. The CDR3 spans 14 residues. V gave up 4 bases and J gave up 3 bases; unmatched junction bases: 4. Germline lookup yields CDR1 SGHAT and CDR2 FQNNGV. The CDR3 DNA sequence: TGTGCCAGCAGCTCCGGACAGGGACACTATGGCTACACCTTC. Translated, it gives CASSSGQGHYGYTF.

The chain combines TRBV30 with TRBJ2-7; D remains ambiguous. This CDR3 contains 11 residues. Trimming stripped 2 bases from V and 3 bases from J, with 5 bases between. Germline V CDR1 and CDR2: GTSNPN, SVGIG (reference sequence). CDR3 loop: CAWSTSYEQYF. The CDR3 DNA follows: TGTGCCTGGAGTACCAGCTACGAGCAGTACTTC.